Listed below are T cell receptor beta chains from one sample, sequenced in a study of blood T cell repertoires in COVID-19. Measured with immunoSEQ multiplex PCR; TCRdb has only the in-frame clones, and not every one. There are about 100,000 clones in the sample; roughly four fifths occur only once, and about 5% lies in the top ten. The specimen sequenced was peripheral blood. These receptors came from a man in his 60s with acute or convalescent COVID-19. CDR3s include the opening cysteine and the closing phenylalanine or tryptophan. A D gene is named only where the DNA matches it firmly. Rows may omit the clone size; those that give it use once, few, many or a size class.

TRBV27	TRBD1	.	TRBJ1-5	CASSLGTGSHQPQHF	TGTGCCAGCAGTTTAGGGACAGGGTCCCATCAGCCCCAGCATTTT
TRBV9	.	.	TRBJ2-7	CASSPNPSTHEQYF	TGTGCCAGCAGCCCTAACCCCTCCACCCACGAGCAGTACTTC
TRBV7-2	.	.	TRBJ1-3	CASSLETGLSGNTIYF	TGTGCCAGCAGCTTAGAAACAGGTCTCTCTGGAAACACCATATATTTT
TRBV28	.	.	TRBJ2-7	CASSLLVGDAYEQYF	TGTGCCAGCAGTTTACTCGTGGGCGACGCCTACGAGCAGTACTTC
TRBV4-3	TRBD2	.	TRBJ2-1	CASSHGLEALDEQFF	TGCGCCAGCAGCCACGGACTAGAAGCACTCGATGAGCAGTTCTTC
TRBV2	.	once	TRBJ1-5	CASSVTGRANQPQHF	TGTGCCAGCAGCGTGACAGGTCGGGCTAATCAGCCCCAGCATTTT
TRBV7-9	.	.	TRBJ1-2	CASSLYAGTNYGYTF	TGTGCCAGCAGCTTATATGCGGGGACTAACTATGGCTACACCTTC
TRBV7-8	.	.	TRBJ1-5	CASSLAGRGSNQPQHF	TGTGCCAGCAGCTTAGCTGGCAGGGGAAGCAATCAGCCCCAGCATTTT
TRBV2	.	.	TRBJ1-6	CASSESASANSPLHF	TGTGCCAGCAGTGAAAGCGCCAGTGCCAATTCACCCCTCCACTTT
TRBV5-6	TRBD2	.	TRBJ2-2	CASSPQLAGVTGELFF	TGTGCCAGCAGCCCTCAACTAGCGGGAGTCACCGGGGAGCTGTTTTTT
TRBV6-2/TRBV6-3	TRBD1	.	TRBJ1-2	CASSYGDLQGSQRSTYGYTF	TGTGCCAGCAGTTACGGAGACCTACAGGGGTCGCAGCGCTCCACCTATGGCTACACCTTC
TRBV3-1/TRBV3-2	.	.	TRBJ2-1	CASSRGGAGNEQFF	TGTGCCAGCAGCCGTGGGGGGGCGGGGAATGAGCAGTTCTTC
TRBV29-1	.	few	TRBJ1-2	CSVDQGANGYTF	TGCAGCGTTGATCAAGGGGCTAATGGCTACACCTTC
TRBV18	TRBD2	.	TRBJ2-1	CASSPPTSAFNEQFF	TGTGCCAGCTCACCACCGACTAGCGCGTTCAATGAGCAGTTCTTC
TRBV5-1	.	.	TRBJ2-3	CASSFGGDTQYF	TGCGCCAGCAGCTTTGGAGGAGATACGCAGTATTTT
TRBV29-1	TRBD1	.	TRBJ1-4	CSVLVAGQSNEKLFF	TGCAGCGTTCTTGTTGCGGGACAGTCTAATGAAAAACTGTTTTTT
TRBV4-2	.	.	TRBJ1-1	CASSQVMAFEAFF	TGTGCCAGCAGCCAAGTGATGGCTTTCGAAGCTTTCTTT
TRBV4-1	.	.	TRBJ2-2	CASSQAFPAGNTGELFF	TGCGCCAGCAGCCAAGCCTTTCCGGCAGGGAACACCGGGGAGCTGTTTTTT
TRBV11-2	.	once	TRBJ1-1	CASSLDRYEAFF	TGTGCCAGCAGCTTAGACAGGTATGAAGCTTTCTTT
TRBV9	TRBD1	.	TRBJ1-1	CASSAGTGGASDTEAFF	TGTGCCAGCAGCGCCGGGACAGGGGGCGCTTCGGACACTGAAGCTTTCTTT
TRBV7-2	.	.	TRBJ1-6	CASSLVRGGGSSYNSPLHF	TGTGCCAGCAGCTTAGTACGGGGGGGAGGGAGCTCCTATAATTCACCCCTCCACTTT
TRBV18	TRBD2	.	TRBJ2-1	CASSPPPGTRSDNEQFF	TGTGCCAGCTCACCACCGCCAGGGACTAGATCCGACAATGAGCAGTTCTTC
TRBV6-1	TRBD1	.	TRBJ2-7	CASSEGWTGLGEQYF	TGTGCCAGCAGTGAAGGGTGGACAGGGCTGGGCGAGCAGTACTTC
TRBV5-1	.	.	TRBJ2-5	CASSLQLQETQYF	TGCGCCAGCAGCTTACAGCTCCAAGAGACCCAGTACTTC
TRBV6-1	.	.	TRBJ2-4	CASSEEAGPGKNIQYF	TGTGCCAGCAGTGAAGAAGCGGGCCCAGGAAAAAACATTCAGTACTTC
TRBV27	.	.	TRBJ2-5	CASSPPAGAAGTQYF	TGTGCCAGCAGTCCCCCCGCGGGGGCCGCAGGGACCCAGTACTTC
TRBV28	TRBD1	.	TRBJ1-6	CASSPGQVYSPLHF	TGTGCCAGCAGCCCGGGACAGGTGTATTCACCCCTCCACTTT
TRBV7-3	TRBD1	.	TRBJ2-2	CASSLDVQGAGELFF	TGTGCCAGCAGCTTAGATGTACAGGGGGCCGGGGAGCTGTTTTTT
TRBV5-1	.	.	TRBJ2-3	CASSLEGGESDTQYF	TGCGCCAGCAGCTTGGAAGGCGGGGAGTCAGATACGCAGTATTTT
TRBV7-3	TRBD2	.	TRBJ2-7	CASSQTRTSSYEQYF	TGTGCCAGCAGCCAAACGAGGACTAGCTCCTACGAGCAGTACTTC
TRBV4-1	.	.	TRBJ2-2	CASSQTWALNTGELFF	TGCGCCAGCAGCCAAACATGGGCCCTGAACACCGGGGAGCTGTTTTTT
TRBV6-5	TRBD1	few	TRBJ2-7	CASSYQGALSYEQYF	TGTGCCAGCAGTTACCAGGGGGCCCTCTCTTACGAGCAGTACTTC
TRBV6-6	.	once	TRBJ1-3	CASRSTGISGNTIYF	TGTGCCAGCAGATCGACAGGAATCTCTGGAAACACCATATATTTT
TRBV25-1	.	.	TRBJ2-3	CASSPLRDTQYF	TGTGCCAGCAGTCCCCTGAGGGATACGCAGTATTTT
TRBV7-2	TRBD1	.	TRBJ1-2	CASSSGQFYGYTF	TGTGCCAGCAGCTCGGGACAGTTCTATGGCTACACCTTC
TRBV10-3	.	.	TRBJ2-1	CAISPGEGAYNEQFF	TGTGCCATCAGCCCGGGTGAGGGTGCATACAATGAGCAGTTCTTC